One sample yielded the 8 T cell receptor beta chains listed below, sequenced in a study of Tregs in tolerant kidney transplant recipients. Assay: immunoSEQ multiplex PCR; the TCRdb copy retains only in-frame clones and omits some. The sample includes some 70,000 clones, 80% to 95% of them seen just once. The sample in question was CD8+ T cells from blood, obtained before the transplant. These receptors were taken from a human donor who received a combined kidney and bone marrow transplant.

This clone was recorded only once. V and J are TRBV28 and TRBJ1-2; 7 positions agree with TRBD1. Germline V gives CDR1 MDHEN, CDR2 SYDVKM. V dropped 6 bases and J dropped 4; count of bases not matched to a gene: 5. The CDR3 loop spans 13 amino acids. CDR3 amino acids: CASSSTGFYGYTF. CDR3 nucleotides: TGTGCCAGCAGCTCGACAGGGTTCTATGGCTACACCTTC.

The chain joins TRBV10-3 to TRBJ1-5; tentative D call: TRBD1 (5 bases). V lost 2 bases and J 2 bases, leaving 10 bases between the germline ends. The V gene's germline CDR1 is ENHRY and CDR2 SYGVKD. The CDR3 extends over 15 amino acids. The CDR3: CAISESSGGNQPQHF. The CDR3 DNA is TGTGCCATCAGTGAGAGTTCGGGGGGCAATCAGCCCCAGCATTTT.

J is TRBJ2-7 and V is TRBV11-2; 12 bases are a match to TRBD1. This CDR3 is 14 amino acids long. The V and J ends lost 3 bases and 7 bases, in that order; junction bases with no gene match: 4. Germline CDR1 SGHAT, CDR2 FQNNGV. DNA of the CDR3: TGTGCCAGCAGCTTGGGACAGGGGGCGGAGGAGCAGTACTTC. As protein: CASSLGQGAEEQYF.

The chain combines TRBV28 with TRBJ2-3; a possible D gene is TRBD1 (7 bases). Germline CDR1 MDHEN, CDR2 SYDVKM. CDR3 length: 16 residues. Trimming shortened V by 4 bases and J by 4 bases, and 18 bases separated the two germline ends. The CDR3 DNA reads as TGTGCCAGCAGTTCCGAGACAGGGAGGCTTGCAGATACGCAGTATTTT. Protein sequence: CASSSETGRLADTQYF.

The chain is built from TRBV28 and TRBJ2-2, with a tentative D call TRBD2 (6 bases). Germline V gene sequence: CDR1 MDHEN, CDR2 SYDVKM. Trimming shortened V by 3 bases and J by 1 base, and 9 bases separated the two germline ends. The length of the CDR3 is 15 residues. Written as DNA, the CDR3 is TGTGCCAGCAGTTTTAGGGGACTGAACACCGGGGAGCTGTTTTTT. As protein: CASSFRGLNTGELFF.

The chain combines TRBV28 with TRBJ2-5, with 7 positions matching TRBD1. The CDR3 loop spans 15 amino acids. Germline V gene sequence: CDR1 MDHEN, CDR2 SYDVKM. After removal of 5 bases from V and 5 bases from J, the junction contained 11 bases not matched to a gene. The CDR3 protein is CASSTLTGNRETQYF. In DNA, the CDR3 is TGTGCCAGCAGTACTCTGACAGGGAATAGGGAGACCCAGTACTTC.

The chain combines TRBV5-6 with TRBJ2-3; 11 bases fit TRBD2. The CDR3 has 18 amino acids. V was pared by 0 bases and J by 0 bases, with 6 bases of the junction left unmatched. Germline V gives CDR1 SGHDT, CDR2 YYEEEE. The CDR3 nucleotides are TGTGCCAGCAGCTTGGGACTAGCGGGGATTACTAGCACAGATACGCAGTATTTT. It yields the protein CASSLGLAGITSTDTQYF.

A single count supports this clone. The V gene is TRBV29-1, the J gene TRBJ2-7, with 9 bases that match TRBD1. The CDR3 contains 14 residues. V dropped 4 bases and J dropped 2; count of bases not matched to a gene: 6. In germline, CDR1 is SQVTM, CDR2 ANQGSEA. The CDR3 DNA reads as TGCAGCGTTGCAAGGGACAGGGTCCCCTACGAGCAGTACTTC. It is translated as CSVARDRVPYEQYF.